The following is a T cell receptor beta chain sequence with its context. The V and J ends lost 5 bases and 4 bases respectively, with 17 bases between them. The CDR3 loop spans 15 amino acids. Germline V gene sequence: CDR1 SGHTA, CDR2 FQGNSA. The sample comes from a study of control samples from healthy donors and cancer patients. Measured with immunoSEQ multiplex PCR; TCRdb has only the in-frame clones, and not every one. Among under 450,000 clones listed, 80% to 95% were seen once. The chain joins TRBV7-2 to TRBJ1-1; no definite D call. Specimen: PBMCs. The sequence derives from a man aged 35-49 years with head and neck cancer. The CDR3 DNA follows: TGTGCCAGCAGCCCCCGACGGGAAAAACTCACTGAAGCTTTCTTT. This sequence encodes CASSPRREKLTEAFF. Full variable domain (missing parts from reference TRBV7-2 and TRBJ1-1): GAGVSQSPSNKVTEKGKDVELRCDPISGHTALYWYRQSLGQGLEFLIYFQGNSAPDKSGLPSDRFSAERTGGSVSTLTIQRTQQEDSAVYLCASSPRREKLTEAFFGQGTRLTVV.